Listed here are 32 T cell receptor beta chains from one sample, sequenced in a study of blood T cell repertoires in COVID-19. Here immunoSEQ multiplex PCR was the method, and the copy in TCRdb shows in-frame clones only, minus some. The sample has around 120,000 clones; around 76% are singletons. What was sequenced was peripheral blood. All receptors derive from a man between 65 and 85 years old with acute or convalescent COVID-19.

To note about this clone: The junction shows a germline mismatch at one end, possibly a read error. This chain uses TRBV7-7 with TRBJ2-1; TRBD2 aligns across 8 bases. The CDR3 spans 15 residues. Germline CDR1 is SSHAT and CDR2 is FNYEAQ (reference sequence). CDR3: CASSLTSGDYNEQFF. For the CDR3, the DNA is TGTGCTAGCAGCCTAACTAGCGGCGACTACAATGAGCAGTTCTTC.

This chain connects TRBV25-1 to TRBJ1-1; a possible D gene is TRBD1 (5 bases). The CDR3 runs 13 residues. The V and J ends lost 7 bases and 4 bases respectively, with 13 bases between them. Germline CDR1 MGHDK, CDR2 SYGVNS. The CDR3: CASNRGGVTEAFF. The CDR3, as DNA: TGTGCCAGCAACCGGGGAGGGGTCACTGAAGCTTTCTTT.

In DNA form, the CDR3 reads TGTGCCAGTAGTATAAGACTAGCGGGGGCGACCGTCTACGAGCAGTACTTC. It specifies CASSIRLAGATVYEQYF. The chain combines TRBV19 with TRBJ2-7; 12 nucleotides match TRBD2. Germline V CDR1 and CDR2: LNHDA, SQIVND (reference sequence). The CDR3 is 17 residues long. V was pared by 2 bases and J by 3 bases, with 8 bases of the junction left unmatched.

This clone was detected once. The rearrangement links TRBV29-1 to TRBJ2-7, with 7 bases identical to TRBD1. The CDR3 sequence is 13 residues long. The J segment lost 8 bases and the V segment lost 8 bases, leaving 15 bases of the junction unmatched. Germline CDR1 SQVTM, CDR2 ANQGSEA. This CDR3 reads CSPVLAGTEKQYF. The CDR3 bases are TGCAGCCCTGTTTTGGCCGGGACAGAGAAGCAGTACTTC.

The V call is TRBV5-4, the J call TRBJ1-2; TRBD1 aligns across 8 bases. Germline trimming cut 0 bases from V and 4 bases from J; bases unmatched to any gene: 5. The CDR3 spans 15 residues. The germline V gene has CDR1 SGHNT and CDR2 YYREEE (reference sequence). CDR3 in DNA: TGTGCCAGCAGCTTGGTGGCAGGGGGCGTCTATGGCTACACCTTC. It is translated as CASSLVAGGVYGYTF.

This clone has a handful of counts. The rearrangement joins TRBV18 to TRBJ1-6, with 8 bases fitting TRBD1. CDR1 and CDR2 from the germline V gene are KGHSH and LQKENI. The V segment lost 0 bases and the J segment 7 bases; nucleotides outside the gene matches: 5. CDR3 length equals 16 residues. This CDR3 is CASSPPQGQGNSPLHF. In DNA, the CDR3 is TGTGCCAGCTCACCACCGCAAGGACAGGGAAATTCACCCCTCCACTTT.

The chain has TRBV4-3 and TRBJ1-2; D gene ambiguous. The germline CDR1 and CDR2 sequences are LGHNA and YSLEER. This CDR3 has 15 residues. V shed 5 bases and J shed 2 bases, with 15 bases lying between them. The CDR3 DNA is TGCGCCAGCAGCGTCCGACTAGAAGGAAACTATGGCTACACCTTC. It specifies CASSVRLEGNYGYTF.

The chain carries TRBV4-2 and TRBJ1-2, with 9 positions matching TRBD1. The CDR3 has 15 residues. J gave up 2 bases and V 4 bases, and 5 bases lay outside the gene matches. The germline V gene has CDR1 LGHNA and CDR2 YNFKEQ. The CDR3 spells CASSLRDRENYGYTF. CDR3 bases: TGTGCCAGCAGCCTTCGGGACAGGGAGAACTATGGCTACACCTTC.

CDR3 sequence (DNA): TGTGCCAGCAGTTTAGGAGGGGGGGGAGGCTACACCTTC. Its translation is CASSLGGGGGYTF. The V and J genes are TRBV12-3 or TRBV12-4 and TRBJ1-2; tentative D call: TRBD1 (6 bases). This CDR3 is built from 13 residues. Deletions cut 1 base from V and 8 bases from J, with 11 bases between.

This chain uses TRBV9 with TRBJ2-7; 16 bases match TRBD2. In germline, CDR1 is SGDLS, CDR2 YYNGEE. The junction had 3 bases not matched to a gene; V was cut back by 4 bases and J by 2 bases. The CDR3 consists of 16 residues. As DNA, the CDR3 is TGTGCCAGCAGCCGCGGGACTAGCGGGGGGGCCTACGAGCAGTACTTC. This gives the protein CASSRGTSGGAYEQYF.

The chain links TRBV3-1 (or the pseudogene TRBV3-2) to TRBJ1-5; possibly TRBD1 for D (5 bases). V was cut by 1 base and J by 4 bases, with 8 bases left in between. The CDR3 has 14 amino acids. Germline CDR1 and CDR2: LGHDT and YNNKEL (reference sequence). The CDR3 is CASSQGGGNQPQHF. CDR3 nucleotides: TGTGCCAGCAGCCAAGGGGGGGGGAATCAGCCCCAGCATTTT.

V is TRBV6-5 and J is TRBJ1-4; D might be TRBD1 (6 bases). With 2 bases removed from V and 4 bases from J, the gap between germline ends came to 14 bases. The CDR3 has 16 amino acids. The V gene's germline CDR1 is MNHEY and CDR2 SVGAGI. The CDR3 DNA sequence: TGTGCCAGCAGTTACGGGGGCGGGGGAATTAATGAAAAACTGTTTTTT. Amino acid sequence: CASSYGGGGINEKLFF.

V gene TRBV19 combines with J gene TRBJ1-3; 9 bases are shared with TRBD1. V trimming: 1 base; J trimming: 2 bases; junction bases outside the gene matches: 6. Germline V CDR1 and CDR2: LNHDA, SQIVND (reference sequence). The CDR3 is made up of 17 amino acids. The CDR3 DNA follows: TGTGCCAGTAGTATAGGGGACAGGGTAATTGCTGGAAACACCATATATTTT. Amino acid sequence: CASSIGDRVIAGNTIYF.

The chain links TRBV15 to TRBJ1-1; TRBD1 might be the D (6 bases). Trimming shortened V by 3 bases and J by 4 bases, and 12 bases separated the two germline ends. The CDR3 runs 14 residues. Germline-derived CDR1 and CDR2 are LNHNV and YYDKDF (reference sequence). DNA for the CDR3: TGTGCCACCAGCAGGGGTAGGGGGGGCACTGAAGCTTTCTTT. Its protein product is CATSRGRGGTEAFF.

The CDR3 region is CSVARDRGDYGYTF. CDR3 bases: TGCAGCGTTGCTAGAGACAGGGGAGACTATGGCTACACCTTC. The rearrangement joins TRBV29-1 to TRBJ1-2, with TRBD1 identical over 8 bases. The CDR3 runs 14 residues. The germline gives CDR1 SQVTM, CDR2 ANQGSEA. J lost 3 bases, V lost 4 bases, and 7 bases had no gene match.

The chain is built from TRBV5-4 and TRBJ1-5, with 10 positions matching TRBD1. The CDR3 covers 15 residues. With 2 bases clipped from V and 7 bases from J, the junction kept 6 bases outside the gene matches. Germline loops: CDR1 SGHNT, CDR2 YYREEE (reference sequence). The CDR3 DNA sequence: TGTGCCAGCAGCTTAGACAGGGGGCTTGGACAGCCCCAGCATTTT. Its protein is CASSLDRGLGQPQHF.

The chain links TRBV6-5 to TRBJ2-3; 11 bases fit TRBD1. Germline assignment: CDR1 MNHEY and CDR2 SVGAGI. This CDR3 contains 16 residues. Germline trimming cut 2 bases from V and 3 bases from J; bases unmatched to any gene: 4. CDR3 amino acids: CASSYGTGGLTDTQYF. The CDR3 DNA follows: TGTGCCAGCAGTTACGGGACAGGGGGTTTAACAGATACGCAGTATTTT.

V usage is TRBV19 and J usage is TRBJ1-6; D is possibly TRBD1 (5 bases). Trimming stripped 2 bases from V and 8 bases from J, with 10 bases between. The CDR3 contains 14 residues. Per the germline V gene, CDR1 is LNHDA and CDR2 is SQIVND (reference sequence). The CDR3 DNA follows: TGTGCCAGTAGTATATCGGGCAGGGATTCACCCCTCCACTTT. As protein: CASSISGRDSPLHF. The whole variable domain, remainder taken from reference TRBV19 and TRBJ1-6, is DGGITQSPKYLFRKEGQNVTLSCEQNLNHDAMYWYRQDPGQGLRLIYYSQIVNDFQKGDIAEGYSVSREKKESFPLTVTSAQKNPTAFYLCASSISGRDSPLHFGNGTRLTVT.

The genes are TRBV3-1 (or the pseudogene TRBV3-2) and TRBJ1-2, with D unclear. This CDR3 contains 15 residues. V gave up 1 base and J gave up 8 bases, with 17 bases separating them. Germline V lookup: CDR1 LGHDT, CDR2 YNNKEL (reference sequence). The CDR3 reads CASSQARVGVGGYTF. In DNA form, the CDR3 reads TGTGCCAGCAGCCAAGCCCGGGTAGGAGTCGGGGGCTACACCTTC.

This chain uses TRBV5-1 with TRBJ2-1; possibly TRBD2 for D (6 bases). This CDR3 comprises 15 residues. The ends were cut back, 4 bases at V and 3 bases at J, with 14 bases in the middle. Germline CDR1 SGHRS, CDR2 YFSETQ. CDR3 loop: CASSVGVGGYNEQFF. The CDR3 bases are TGCGCCAGCAGCGTCGGGGTGGGAGGCTACAATGAGCAGTTCTTC.

This clone showed up just once. This chain links TRBV4-3 with TRBJ2-3; 7 nucleotides line up with TRBD2. The CDR3 covers 19 residues. CDR1 is LGHNA, CDR2 YSLEER, per germline. The V and J ends lost 0 bases and 2 bases, in that order; junction bases with no gene match: 14. The CDR3 is CASSQDMASGTSYTDTQYF. The DNA for the CDR3 is TGCGCCAGCAGCCAAGATATGGCTAGCGGAACGAGTTACACAGATACGCAGTATTTT.

This clone was seen only a few times. J is TRBJ2-3 and V is TRBV5-4; no clear D. V lost 1 base, J lost 1 base, and 7 bases lay in between. Germline lookup yields CDR1 SGHNT and CDR2 YYREEE (reference sequence). CDR3 length equals 14 residues. The CDR3 here is CASSLRQGTDTQYF. The CDR3 nucleotides read TGTGCCAGCAGCTTGAGGCAGGGCACAGATACGCAGTATTTT. Supplemented by reference TRBV5-4 and TRBJ2-3, the full variable domain reads ETGVTQSPTHLIKTRGQQVTLRCSSQSGHNTVSWYQQALGQGPQFIFQYYREEENGRGNFPPRFSGLQFPNYSSELNVNALELDDSALYLCASSLRQGTDTQYFGPGTRLTVL.

The genes are TRBV27 and TRBJ2-3, with 9 bases fitting TRBD2. The CDR3 spans 18 residues. J gave up 7 bases and V 4 bases, and 18 bases lay outside the gene matches. Germline loops: CDR1 MNHEY, CDR2 SMNVEV (reference sequence). CDR3 protein: CASSSLAFGGGAPNTQYF. DNA for the CDR3: TGTGCCAGCAGTTCCCTCGCGTTTGGCGGGGGGGCCCCAAATACGCAGTATTTT.

The gene calls are TRBV5-6 and TRBJ1-6; perhaps TRBD1 as D (5 bases). From germline, CDR1 is SGHDT and CDR2 YYEEEE. V was pared by 5 bases and J by 7 bases, with 16 bases between. CDR3 length: 15 residues. The CDR3 spells CASRDWGVANSPLHF. CDR3 DNA: TGTGCCAGCAGAGATTGGGGGGTGGCAAATTCACCCCTCCACTTT.

The V gene is TRBV15, the J gene TRBJ2-7, with 9 bases identical to TRBD1. Trimming at V came to 6 bases and at J to 0 bases, leaving 6 bases not matched to a gene. CDR3 length: 15 residues. CDR1 is LNHNV and CDR2 is YYDKDF in the germline V gene (reference sequence). The CDR3 nucleotides read TGTGCCACCAGAGACCGGGACAGGGTCTCCTACGAGCAGTACTTC. This encodes CATRDRDRVSYEQYF.

The sample holds a few counts of this clone. The rearrangement uses TRBV4-3 and TRBJ1-4, with D possibly matching TRBD1 (5 bases). The CDR3 covers 15 residues. Trimming took off 4 bases at V and 7 bases at J, with 16 bases between the two ends. The germline V gene has CDR1 LGHNA and CDR2 YSLEER. CDR3 region: CASSRRRGGGEKLFF. The CDR3, as DNA: TGCGCCAGCAGCCGGAGAAGGGGTGGTGGTGAAAAACTGTTTTTT.

The V and J genes are TRBV5-1 and TRBJ2-7; 9 nucleotides agree with TRBD1. V lost 0 bases, J lost 6 bases, and 1 base stayed unmatched. The CDR3 consists of 13 residues. The germline V gene encodes CDR1 SGHRS and CDR2 YFSETQ. The CDR3 DNA follows: TGCGCCAGCAGCTTGGGACAGGGGGTCGAGCAGTACTTC. Residues: CASSLGQGVEQYF.

The rearrangement joins TRBV5-1 to TRBJ2-7, with TRBD1 identical over 9 bases. The V segment lost 4 bases and the J segment 2 bases; nucleotides outside the gene matches: 4. Germline CDR1 is SGHRS and CDR2 is YFSETQ. The CDR3 length is 14 residues. The CDR3 coding sequence is TGCGCCAGCAGCCCCAGACAGGGGGCCTACGAGCAGTACTTC. Its translation: CASSPRQGAYEQYF.

V usage is TRBV7-2 and J usage is TRBJ1-1; D perhaps matches TRBD1 (5 bases). The germline V gene encodes CDR1 SGHTA and CDR2 FQGNSA. The CDR3 is 14 amino acids. With 5 bases removed from V and 3 bases from J, the gap between germline ends came to 13 bases. The CDR3: CASSETDSYTEAFF. In nucleotides, the CDR3 is TGTGCCAGCAGCGAGACTGACAGCTACACTGAAGCTTTCTTT.

The rearrangement uses TRBV6-2 or TRBV6-3 and TRBJ2-1, with 8 bases matching TRBD2. V lost 0 bases to trimming and J lost 5 bases; unmatched junction nucleotides: 3. The CDR3 is made up of 15 amino acids. Germline V gene data show CDR1 as MNHEY and CDR2 as SVGEGT. The CDR3 sequence is CASSYSASGHNEQFF. The DNA of the CDR3 is TGTGCCAGCAGTTACTCGGCTAGCGGGCACAATGAGCAGTTCTTC.

The chain combines TRBV9 with TRBJ2-7; D may be TRBD2 (5 bases). Germline V gene lookup returns CDR1 SGDLS and CDR2 YYNGEE. Between the trimmed V and J ends, which lost 4 bases and 3 bases, there was a span of 17 bases. The CDR3 covers 15 residues. The CDR3 sequence: CASSPRGQTFYEQYF. In DNA, the CDR3 is TGTGCCAGCAGCCCTCGAGGGCAGACTTTCTACGAGCAGTACTTC.

The V and J genes are TRBV27 and TRBJ1-1; D perhaps matches TRBD1 (5 bases). The length of the CDR3 is 14 residues. Trimming removed 2 bases from V and 0 bases from J, with 7 bases in between. Germline CDR1 MNHEY, CDR2 SMNVEV (reference sequence). CDR3 sequence (DNA): TGTGCCAGCAGTTTAAGGGGCATGAACACTGAAGCTTTCTTT. The encoded protein is CASSLRGMNTEAFF.